One sample yielded the 26 T cell receptor beta chains listed below, sequenced in a study of cytomegalovirus exposure and HLA in healthy donors. The PCR had 60 Vbeta and 13 Jbeta primers. The table came from immunoSEQ multiplex PCR; TCRdb's copy has only in-frame clones and leaves some out. Of 100,000 to 150,000 clones detected, approximately 80% appear once; the ten largest clones hold 1.5%. Sequenced: PBMCs. These receptor sequences come from a young woman in good health and CMV-seronegative.

This sequence joins TRBV7-8 and TRBJ2-7, with D tentatively TRBD1 (5 bases). The V gene's germline CDR1 is SGHVS and CDR2 FQNEAQ. Trimming shortened V by 5 bases and J by 5 bases, and 19 bases separated the two germline ends. The CDR3 is made up of 15 amino acids. The CDR3 loop reads CASSPRGWAQDEQYF. The CDR3 DNA reads as TGTGCCAGCAGCCCAAGGGGCTGGGCCCAGGACGAGCAGTACTTC.

This clone was counted once. The V call is TRBV5-5, the J call TRBJ1-2; maybe TRBD1 (5 bases). Trimming shortened V by 1 base and J by 8 bases, and 9 bases separated the two germline ends. CDR3 length equals 12 residues. Germline CDR1 SGHKS, CDR2 YYEKEE (reference sequence). CDR3: CASSLQGYGYTF. As DNA, the CDR3 is TGTGCCAGCAGCTTGCAGGGATACGGCTACACCTTC.

The rearrangement joins TRBV2 to TRBJ2-7; 8 bases fit TRBD1. The CDR3 contains 13 residues. V lost 6 bases, J lost 7 bases, and 8 bases stayed unmatched. CDR1 is SNHLY and CDR2 is FYNNEI in the germline V gene. The CDR3 DNA sequence: TGTGCCAGCAGATCCCAGGGGGCTGGGGAGCAGTACTTC. Translated, it gives CASRSQGAGEQYF.

The chain joins TRBV5-5 to TRBJ2-5; 7 bases align to TRBD1. The CDR3 extends over 14 amino acids. Trimming at V came to 4 bases and at J to 5 bases, leaving 8 bases not matched to a gene. Germline values: CDR1 SGHKS, CDR2 YYEKEE (reference sequence). CDR3 region: CASSLLTGDETQYF. The CDR3 DNA is TGTGCCAGCAGCCTACTTACAGGGGATGAGACCCAGTACTTC.

V and J are TRBV11-2 and TRBJ1-3; D ambiguous. The CDR3 extends over 17 amino acids. The germline V gene encodes CDR1 SGHAT and CDR2 FQNNGV. The ends were cut back, 3 bases at V and 1 base at J, with 16 bases in the middle. DNA for the CDR3: TGTGCCAGCAGCTTCGAAATAATAGGGAGATCTGGAAACACCATATATTTT. Protein sequence: CASSFEIIGRSGNTIYF.

The rearrangement joins TRBV9 to TRBJ2-5; no reliable D call. Germline CDR1 reads SGDLS; CDR2 reads YYNGEE. CDR3 size: 17 residues. V shed 4 bases and J shed 5 bases, with 24 bases lying between them. DNA of the CDR3: TGTGCCAGCAGCACACTCCCTGGGCAGCAAGAGATGGAGACCCAGTACTTC. Translating it yields CASSTLPGQQEMETQYF.

DNA of the CDR3: TGTGCCAGCAGCCCTTTGTATGGGAGGGGCTCCTACGAGCAGTACTTC. Its protein is CASSPLYGRGSYEQYF. This chain joins TRBV7-2 and TRBJ2-7, with 7 bases that match TRBD2. Germline CDR1 reads SGHTA; CDR2 reads FQGNSA. V dropped 5 bases and J dropped 0; count of bases not matched to a gene: 10. The CDR3 totals 16 residues.

J is TRBJ1-1 and V is TRBV19, with 7 bases fitting TRBD1. The CDR3 has 15 amino acids. The germline V gene has CDR1 LNHDA and CDR2 SQIVND (reference sequence). After removal of 1 base from V and 0 bases from J, the junction contained 2 bases not matched to a gene. The CDR3 nucleotides are TGTGCCAGTAGTATAGCCGGGACAGTGAACACTGAAGCTTTCTTT. It is translated as CASSIAGTVNTEAFF.

The rearrangement uses TRBV2 and TRBJ2-5; 13 bases are shared with TRBD2. The CDR3 runs to 15 residues. V dropped 7 bases and J dropped 4; count of bases not matched to a gene: 6. The germline gives CDR1 SNHLY, CDR2 FYNNEI. The CDR3 protein is CASTTSGGAGETQYF. For the CDR3, the DNA is TGTGCCAGCACCACTAGCGGGGGGGCCGGAGAGACCCAGTACTTC.

This clone was counted between two and nine times. This chain links TRBV7-9 with TRBJ1-1; D is possibly TRBD1 (5 bases). V lost 1 base and J lost 4, with 10 bases in between. The length of the CDR3 is 14 residues. Germline assignment: CDR1 SEHNR and CDR2 FQNEAQ (reference sequence). CDR3 residues: CASSLGQMITEAFF. CDR3 bases: TGTGCCAGCAGCTTAGGACAGATGATCACTGAAGCTTTCTTT. Supplemented by reference TRBV7-9 and TRBJ1-1, the full variable domain reads DTGVSQNPRHKITKRGQNVTFRCDPISEHNRLYWYRQTLGQGPEFLTYFQNEAQLEKSRLLSDRFSAERPKGSFSTLEIQRTEQGDSAMYLCASSLGQMITEAFFGQGTRLTVV.

The chain links TRBV5-4 to TRBJ2-7; 10 bases map to TRBD1. Germline CDR1 is SGHNT and CDR2 is YYREEE (reference sequence). CDR3 length: 15 amino acids. The junction had 7 bases not matched to a gene; V was cut back by 4 bases and J by 3 bases. Here the CDR3 DNA reads TGTGCCAGCAGCCCACCGGGGACAGGGGACTACGAGCAGTACTTC. Translated: CASSPPGTGDYEQYF.

This sequence joins TRBV19 and TRBJ1-3; D might be TRBD1 (6 bases). The V gene lost 3 bases and the J gene lost 4 bases, with 16 bases spanning the gap. CDR1 LNHDA and CDR2 SQIVND come from the germline V gene (reference sequence). The CDR3 loop spans 16 amino acids. CDR3 protein: CASSILAGALGNTIYF. The CDR3 region has the DNA TGTGCCAGTAGTATTCTGGCAGGGGCCTTGGGAAACACCATATATTTT.

The chain employs TRBV29-1 and TRBJ1-4; unclear D gene. The CDR3 runs to 12 residues. V dropped 4 bases and J dropped 8 bases, with 11 bases sitting between them. Germline assignment: CDR1 SQVTM and CDR2 ANQGSEA. CDR3 sequence: CSVAEGGEKLFF. For the CDR3, the DNA is TGCAGCGTTGCGGAGGGTGGGGAAAAACTGTTTTTT.

The rearrangement uses TRBV4-2 and TRBJ2-7, with TRBD1 matching over 10 bases. The V gene's germline CDR1 is LGHNA and CDR2 YNFKEQ. This CDR3 comprises 18 residues. The V and J ends lost 4 bases and 4 bases, in that order; junction bases with no gene match: 16. The CDR3 DNA reads as TGTGCCAGCAGCCGAGAAGGGGGACAGGGGATCTTTGGATACGAGCAGTACTTC. Translation: CASSREGGQGIFGYEQYF.

The chain recombines TRBV7-2 with TRBJ1-5, with D possibly matching TRBD1 (5 bases). Germline V gene sequence: CDR1 SGHTA, CDR2 FQGNSA. Trimming took 5 bases from V and 5 from J, leaving 10 bases between them. CDR3 length equals 13 residues. CDR3 DNA sequence: TGTGCCAGCAGCCCCGACAGTCATCAGCCCCAGCATTTT. As protein: CASSPDSHQPQHF.

This chain's CDR3 is CASSPGQSSETQYF. The CDR3 DNA is TGTGCCAGCAGCCCGGGACAATCCTCGGAGACCCAGTACTTC. The chain employs TRBV6-1 and TRBJ2-5, with D possibly being TRBD1 (6 bases). CDR3 length equals 14 residues. Looked up from germline, CDR1 is MNHNS and CDR2 is SASEGT. V gave up 6 bases and J gave up 5 bases, with 16 bases separating them.

In this sample, this clone turned up once. This chain uses TRBV28 with TRBJ2-1; 9 nucleotides match TRBD1. Germline V CDR1 and CDR2: MDHEN, SYDVKM. V gave up 7 bases and J gave up 2 bases; unmatched junction bases: 6. This CDR3 is built from 15 residues. CDR3 in DNA: TGTGCCAGCACCCGAGGGACAGGGACCTACAATGAGCAGTTCTTC. The encoded protein is CASTRGTGTYNEQFF.

V and J are TRBV9 and TRBJ2-1; the D gene is possibly TRBD2 (5 bases). CDR3 size: 16 residues. Germline V CDR1 and CDR2: SGDLS, YYNGEE. Between the trimmed V and J ends, which lost 0 bases and 5 bases, there was a span of 15 bases. The CDR3 region has the DNA TGTGCCAGCAGCGTAGGAGGCGGGTTGGTCAACAATGAGCAGTTCTTC. Encoded protein: CASSVGGGLVNNEQFF. The whole variable domain, filled in from reference TRBV9 and TRBJ2-1, reads DSGVTQTPKHLITATGQRVTLRCSPRSGDLSVYWYQQSLDQGLQFLIQYYNGEERAKGNILERFSAQQFPDLHSELNLSSLELGDSALYFCASSVGGGLVNNEQFFGPGTRLTVL.

CDR3 DNA sequence: TGTGCCAGTAGTATTGGGCCCGGGGTGTGGACGTCTAATTTAATGAACACTGAAGCTTTCTTT. Encoded protein: CASSIGPGVWTSNLMNTEAFF. The chain joins TRBV19 to TRBJ1-1, with D unresolved. The V end was cut by 3 bases, the J end by 0 bases, with 29 bases between. CDR3 size: 21 residues. Germline lookup yields CDR1 LNHDA and CDR2 SQIVND (reference sequence).

This sequence joins TRBV5-1 and TRBJ2-3; the match to TRBD2 covers 16 bases. Losses at the gene ends were 4 bases for V and 9 bases for J; bases not matched to a gene: 5. Germline loops: CDR1 SGHRS, CDR2 YFSETQ. The CDR3 totals 15 residues. DNA for the CDR3: TGCGCCAGCAGCCCGGGACTAGCGGGAGGGGAAACGCAGTATTTT. Translating it yields CASSPGLAGGETQYF.

This chain connects TRBV5-6 to TRBJ2-2, with TRBD2 matching over 10 bases. V trimming: 4 bases; J trimming: 7 bases; junction bases outside the gene matches: 7. This CDR3 is 15 amino acids long. The germline CDR1 and CDR2 sequences are SGHDT and YYEEEE. This chain's CDR3 is CASSILAGVVGELFF. CDR3 DNA sequence: TGTGCCAGCAGCATTCTAGCGGGAGTGGTCGGGGAGCTGTTTTTT.

The CDR3 DNA reads as TGTGCCAGCAGCTTAGGCAGGGAAAGCTCCTACGAGCAGTACTTC. Translating it yields CASSLGRESSYEQYF. This sequence joins TRBV7-9 and TRBJ2-7, with D tentatively TRBD1 (5 bases). The germline gives CDR1 SEHNR, CDR2 FQNEAQ (reference sequence). Trimming pared 1 base from V and 0 bases from J, leaving 10 bases between. The CDR3 consists of 15 residues.

A note on this clone: Other DNA sequences in this specimen translate into the identical CDR3. The chain links TRBV15 to TRBJ1-1; the D gene is possibly TRBD1 (5 bases). V was clipped by 5 bases and J by 2 bases, with 12 bases between them. Germline V CDR1 and CDR2: LNHNV, YYDKDF (reference sequence). The CDR3 contains 14 residues. The CDR3 is CATSRRQGNTEAFF. The DNA of the CDR3 is TGTGCCACCAGCCGAAGGCAGGGTAACACTGAAGCTTTCTTT.

J is TRBJ1-6 and V is TRBV5-4, with TRBD1 matching over 9 bases. The length of the CDR3 is 16 residues. J was trimmed by 7 bases and V by 0 bases; bases with no gene match: 5. Germline values: CDR1 SGHNT, CDR2 YYREEE (reference sequence). The CDR3 spells CASSLARGTGNSPLHF. The CDR3 DNA reads TGTGCCAGCAGCTTGGCGAGAGGGACAGGGAATTCACCCCTCCACTTT.

The chain has TRBV30 and TRBJ1-1; 9 positions agree with TRBD1. From germline, CDR1 is GTSNPN and CDR2 SVGIG (reference sequence). J lost 6 bases, V lost 0 bases, and 2 bases had no gene match. The CDR3 is 13 residues long. DNA for the CDR3: TGTGCCTGGAGTGTACGGACAGGGGCTGAAGCTTTCTTT. Translated, it gives CAWSVRTGAEAFF.

The CDR3 DNA reads as TGCGCCAGCAGCTTGGGAGCCGGTTCGGCCAAAAACATTCAGTACTTC. Translating it yields CASSLGAGSAKNIQYF. The chain couples TRBV5-1 to TRBJ2-4; D not certain. The CDR3 covers 16 residues. V lost 0 bases, J lost 1 base, and 11 bases lay in between. Germline assignment: CDR1 SGHRS and CDR2 YFSETQ.